This T cell receptor beta chain appears in the sequencing data of a study of tissue T cells after allogeneic stem cell transplantation. Study-level background: Four unmodified and three CD34-selected T-cell-depleted grafts went to graft-versus-host disease patients.

The CDR3 covers 11 residues. V lost 5 bases and J lost 11; bases outside the gene matches: 6. Germline lookup yields CDR1 DFQATT and CDR2 SNEGSKA (reference sequence). The count of this clone is one. The repertoire was sequenced with immunoSEQ multiplex PCR; TCRdb's copy has only in-frame clones and lacks some. The sample contains tens of thousands of clones, around 90% of which appear only once. This chain uses TRBV20-1 with TRBJ1-5; 7 bases align to TRBD1. The specimen was blood, collected before transplantation. The sequence was collected from a woman aged 40-69 years who later had graft-versus-host disease after an allogeneic stem cell transplant. The DNA of the CDR3 is TGCAGTGCTGTCACAGGGGAAGCCCAGCATTTT. Translated: CSAVTGEAQHF.